The rows below give T cell receptor beta chains drawn from one sample of a study of blood T cell repertoires in COVID-19. Clones were sequenced by immunoSEQ multiplex PCR, and TCRdb holds only the in-frame ones, with some missing. The table records fewer than 200,000 clones, 75% to 90% of them present only once. The specimen sequenced was peripheral blood. The receptors were sampled from a woman aged 80 or over with active or convalescent COVID-19. CDR3s include the opening cysteine and the closing phenylalanine or tryptophan. A D gene is named only where the DNA matches it firmly. For some rows the clone size is stated as once, few or many, or as a class when expanded; others skip it.

J gene: TRBJ2-5; clone size: -; V gene: TRBV6-1; D gene: -; CDR3 protein: CASSESGPETQYF; CDR3 DNA: TGTGCCAGCAGTGAATCCGGTCCAGAGACCCAGTACTTC
J gene: TRBJ2-2; clone size: -; V gene: TRBV9; D gene: -; CDR3 protein: CASSVVGAPGELFF; CDR3 DNA: TGTGCCAGCAGCGTAGTGGGGGCGCCGGGGGAGCTGTTTTTT
J gene: TRBJ1-6; clone size: few; V gene: TRBV7-2; D gene: -; CDR3 protein: CASSPWSPTSPLHF; CDR3 DNA: TGTGCCAGCAGCCCGTGGAGTCCCACATCACCCCTCCACTTT
J gene: TRBJ2-2; clone size: -; V gene: TRBV12-3/TRBV12-4; D gene: -; CDR3 protein: CASSSGELFF; CDR3 DNA: TGTGCCAGCAGCAGCGGGGAGCTGTTTTTT
J gene: TRBJ2-7; clone size: -; V gene: TRBV11-2; D gene: -; CDR3 protein: CASSSQQGSYEQYF; CDR3 DNA: TGTGCCAGCAGCTCCCAACAGGGTTCCTACGAGCAGTACTTC
J gene: TRBJ1-5; clone size: -; V gene: TRBV11-2; D gene: -; CDR3 protein: CASSLDRGQPQHF; CDR3 DNA: TGTGCCAGCAGCTTGGATAGGGGTCAGCCCCAGCATTTT
J gene: TRBJ1-2; clone size: once; V gene: TRBV14; D gene: -; CDR3 protein: CASSQDSRAGDGYTF; CDR3 DNA: TGTGCCAGCAGCCAAGATAGCAGGGCGGGAGATGGCTACACCTTC
J gene: TRBJ1-2; clone size: -; V gene: TRBV5-5; D gene: -; CDR3 protein: CASSLQGLNYGYTF; CDR3 DNA: TGTGCCAGCAGCTTGCAGGGGTTAAACTATGGCTACACCTTC
J gene: TRBJ1-6; clone size: -; V gene: TRBV5-1; D gene: TRBD1; CDR3 protein: CASSSGQAANSPLHF; CDR3 DNA: TGCGCCAGCAGCTCTGGACAGGCGGCTAACTCACCCCTCCACTTT
J gene: TRBJ2-2; clone size: -; V gene: TRBV19; D gene: TRBD1; CDR3 protein: CASSYTGAAGELFF; CDR3 DNA: TGTGCCAGTAGTTACACAGGGGCGGCCGGGGAGCTGTTTTTT
J gene: TRBJ1-5; clone size: -; V gene: TRBV27; D gene: TRBD1; CDR3 protein: CASSPGTGLNQPQHF; CDR3 DNA: TGTGCCAGCAGTCCGGGGACAGGGCTCAATCAGCCCCAGCATTTT
J gene: TRBJ1-3; clone size: few; V gene: TRBV5-8; D gene: -; CDR3 protein: CASSWAPGSSGNTIYF; CDR3 DNA: TGTGCCAGCAGCTGGGCCCCGGGATCCTCTGGAAACACCATATATTTT
J gene: TRBJ2-7; clone size: -; V gene: TRBV3-1/TRBV3-2; D gene: TRBD2; CDR3 protein: CASSQDFALAGGLVYEQYF; CDR3 DNA: TGTGCCAGCAGCCAAGATTTTGCGCTAGCGGGGGGCCTGGTCTACGAGCAGTACTTC
J gene: TRBJ2-1; clone size: -; V gene: TRBV7-2; D gene: TRBD2; CDR3 protein: CASSSGLAGAEQFF; CDR3 DNA: TGTGCCAGCAGCTCCGGACTAGCGGGGGCTGAGCAGTTCTTC
J gene: TRBJ1-1; clone size: -; V gene: TRBV6-2/TRBV6-3; D gene: -; CDR3 protein: CASSYTTGILIEAFF; CDR3 DNA: TGTGCCAGCAGTTACACAACGGGGATATTAATTGAAGCTTTCTTT
J gene: TRBJ2-1; clone size: -; V gene: TRBV7-2; D gene: TRBD2; CDR3 protein: CASSPRTSGGRSSYNEQFF; CDR3 DNA: TGTGCCAGCAGTCCCAGGACTAGCGGGGGCCGGAGCTCCTACAATGAGCAGTTCTTC
J gene: TRBJ1-5; clone size: -; V gene: TRBV12-3/TRBV12-4; D gene: -; CDR3 protein: CASSFSIIKPQHF; CDR3 DNA: TGTGCCAGCAGTTTCAGTATAATTAAGCCCCAGCATTTT
J gene: TRBJ2-7; clone size: once; V gene: TRBV9; D gene: TRBD1; CDR3 protein: CASSVGTGTKSYEQYF; CDR3 DNA: TGTGCCAGCAGCGTAGGGACAGGTACAAAATCCTACGAGCAGTACTTC
J gene: TRBJ2-3; clone size: -; V gene: TRBV4-1; D gene: TRBD2; CDR3 protein: CASSQEGTITDTQYF; CDR3 DNA: TGCGCCAGCAGCCAAGAAGGGACTATCACAGATACGCAGTATTTT
J gene: TRBJ1-2; clone size: -; V gene: TRBV19; D gene: -; CDR3 protein: CASSISTGNYGYTF; CDR3 DNA: TGTGCCAGTAGTATCTCGACAGGAAACTATGGCTACACCTTC
J gene: TRBJ2-7; clone size: -; V gene: TRBV7-3; D gene: TRBD1; CDR3 protein: CASSPQGQGEQYF; CDR3 DNA: TGTGCCAGCAGCCCCCAGGGACAGGGTGAGCAGTACTTC
J gene: TRBJ2-3; clone size: -; V gene: TRBV5-1; D gene: TRBD1; CDR3 protein: CASSLWGQGASTDTQYF; CDR3 DNA: TGCGCCAGCAGCTTGTGGGGACAGGGGGCTAGCACAGATACGCAGTATTTT
J gene: TRBJ1-3; clone size: -; V gene: TRBV12-5; D gene: TRBD1; CDR3 protein: CASGPGQGVFKDSGNTIYF; CDR3 DNA: TGTGCTAGTGGCCCGGGACAGGGGGTATTCAAGGACTCTGGAAACACCATATATTTT
J gene: TRBJ1-5; clone size: -; V gene: TRBV6-5; D gene: -; CDR3 protein: CASSRGMSNQPQHF; CDR3 DNA: TGTGCCAGCAGTCGGGGAATGAGCAATCAGCCCCAGCATTTT
J gene: TRBJ1-6; clone size: -; V gene: TRBV7-9; D gene: -; CDR3 protein: CASSRQENSPLHF; CDR3 DNA: TGTGCCAGCAGCCGACAGGAAAATTCACCCCTCCACTTT
J gene: TRBJ1-5; clone size: -; V gene: TRBV19; D gene: TRBD1; CDR3 protein: CASSSRDRGNQPQHF; CDR3 DNA: TGTGCCAGTAGTTCCCGGGACAGGGGTAATCAGCCCCAGCATTTT
J gene: TRBJ1-2; clone size: -; V gene: TRBV19; D gene: TRBD1; CDR3 protein: CASSLTGARYGYTF; CDR3 DNA: TGTGCCAGTAGCCTGACAGGGGCGCGCTATGGCTACACCTTC
J gene: TRBJ2-5; clone size: -; V gene: TRBV27; D gene: TRBD1; CDR3 protein: CASRGPGQGHTQYF; CDR3 DNA: TGTGCCAGCAGAGGACCGGGACAGGGACATACCCAGTACTTC
J gene: TRBJ1-2; clone size: once; V gene: TRBV28; D gene: -; CDR3 protein: CASAVSDYGYTF; CDR3 DNA: TGTGCCAGCGCAGTATCAGACTATGGCTACACCTTC
J gene: TRBJ2-1; clone size: -; V gene: TRBV18; D gene: TRBD2; CDR3 protein: CASSPRSGGGHNEQFF; CDR3 DNA: TGTGCCAGCTCACCCCGAAGCGGGGGGGGCCACAATGAGCAGTTCTTC
J gene: TRBJ2-1; clone size: -; V gene: TRBV5-1; D gene: -; CDR3 protein: CASSLEGGFSGEQFF; CDR3 DNA: TGCGCCAGCAGCTTGGAAGGGGGATTCTCGGGTGAGCAGTTCTTC
J gene: TRBJ1-2; clone size: -; V gene: TRBV7-8; D gene: -; CDR3 protein: CASSDRNYGYTF; CDR3 DNA: TGTGCCAGCAGCGACAGGAACTATGGCTACACCTTC
J gene: TRBJ2-1; clone size: -; V gene: TRBV5-6; D gene: -; CDR3 protein: CASSLPGLEGDEQFF; CDR3 DNA: TGTGCCAGCAGCCTGCCGGGACTGGAGGGAGATGAGCAGTTCTTC
J gene: TRBJ1-6; clone size: few; V gene: TRBV30; D gene: TRBD1; CDR3 protein: CAWSVQGAASPLHF; CDR3 DNA: TGTGCCTGGAGTGTACAGGGGGCGGCTTCACCCCTCCACTTT
J gene: TRBJ2-3; clone size: -; V gene: TRBV15; D gene: -; CDR3 protein: CATSRDRAGGQSPSTDTQYF; CDR3 DNA: TGTGCCACCAGCAGAGATCGGGCCGGAGGACAGAGCCCCAGCACAGATACGCAGTATTTT
J gene: TRBJ1-1; clone size: -; V gene: TRBV7-3; D gene: -; CDR3 protein: CASSRSGGDTEAFF; CDR3 DNA: TGTGCCAGCAGCCGGAGCGGGGGAGACACTGAAGCTTTCTTT
J gene: TRBJ2-1; clone size: few; V gene: TRBV19; D gene: -; CDR3 protein: CASSWTGSSYNEQFF; CDR3 DNA: TGTGCCAGTAGCTGGACTGGAAGCTCCTACAATGAGCAGTTCTTC
J gene: TRBJ1-6; clone size: -; V gene: TRBV2; D gene: -; CDR3 protein: CASREPVTFGNSPLHF; CDR3 DNA: TGTGCCAGCAGGGAGCCGGTAACGTTCGGAAATTCACCCCTCCACTTT